The present TCR beta chain was sequenced within a study of T-cell memory formation after mild COVID-19. Study context: TCR clusters were mostly donor specific. Findings and limits, study-wide: There was no confirmation that second-wave clones peaking on day 37 were SARS-CoV-2 specific. Contracting clones, day 15 to 85, had balanced CD4/CD8, and later expanders favored CD4+.

On this clonotype itself: Its antigen is undetermined.

TCRdb called the 5' RACE reads again in MiXCR, with one record for every CDR3 protein. The sample holds approximately 430,000 distinct CDR3 sequences, about 22% seen once. The CDR3 is made up of 15 amino acids. V shed 5 bases and J 1 base; nucleotides not matched to a gene: 4. Input material: PBMCs or a T cell subset sorted from them (not recorded which). This TCR was sampled from an adult woman who had mild COVID-19 (a few samples of this study predate the infection). Cell type and time point are not known. The genes are TRBV12-3 or TRBV12-4 and TRBJ2-3; 9 positions match TRBD1. The CDR3 region has the DNA TGTGCCAGCAGTCCGGGGGACAGGGGCACAGATACGCAGTATTTT. It codes for CASSPGDRGTDTQYF.